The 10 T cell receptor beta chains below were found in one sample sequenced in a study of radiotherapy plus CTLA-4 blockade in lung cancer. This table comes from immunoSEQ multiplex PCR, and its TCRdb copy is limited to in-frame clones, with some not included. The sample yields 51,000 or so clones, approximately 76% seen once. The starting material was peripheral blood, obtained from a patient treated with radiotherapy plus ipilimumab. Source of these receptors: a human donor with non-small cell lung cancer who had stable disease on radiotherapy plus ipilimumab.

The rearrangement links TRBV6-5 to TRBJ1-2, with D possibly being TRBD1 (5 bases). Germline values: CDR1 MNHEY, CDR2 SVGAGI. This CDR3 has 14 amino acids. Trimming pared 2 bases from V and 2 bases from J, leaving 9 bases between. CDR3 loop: CASSYTGRNYGYTF. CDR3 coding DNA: TGTGCCAGCAGTTACACGGGACGGAACTATGGCTACACCTTC.

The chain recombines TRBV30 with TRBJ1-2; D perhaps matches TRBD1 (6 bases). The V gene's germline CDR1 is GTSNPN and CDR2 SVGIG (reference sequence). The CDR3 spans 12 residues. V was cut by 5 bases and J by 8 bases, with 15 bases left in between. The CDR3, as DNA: TGTGCCTGGGGCTTGACAGGTTACGGCTACACCTTC. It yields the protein CAWGLTGYGYTF.

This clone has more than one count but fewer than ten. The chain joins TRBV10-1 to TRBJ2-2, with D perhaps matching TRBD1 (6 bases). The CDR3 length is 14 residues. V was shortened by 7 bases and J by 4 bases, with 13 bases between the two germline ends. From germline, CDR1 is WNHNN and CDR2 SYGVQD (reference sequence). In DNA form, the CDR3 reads TGCGCCAGCATGAAAGAGACAGGCACCGGGGAGCTGTTTTTT. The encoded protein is CASMKETGTGELFF.

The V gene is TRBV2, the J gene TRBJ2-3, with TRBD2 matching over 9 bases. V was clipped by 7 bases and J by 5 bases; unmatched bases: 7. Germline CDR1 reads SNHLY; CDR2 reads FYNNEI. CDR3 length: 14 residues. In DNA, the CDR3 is TGTGCCAGCAATCCTAGCGGGGTTGTAGATACGCAGTATTTT. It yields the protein CASNPSGVVDTQYF.

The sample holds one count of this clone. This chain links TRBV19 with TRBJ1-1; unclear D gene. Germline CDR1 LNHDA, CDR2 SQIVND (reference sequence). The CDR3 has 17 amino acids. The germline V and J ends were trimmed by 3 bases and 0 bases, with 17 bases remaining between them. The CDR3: CASSISTGRVVNTEAFF. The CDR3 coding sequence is TGTGCCAGTAGTATTAGCACCGGTAGAGTCGTGAACACTGAAGCTTTCTTT.

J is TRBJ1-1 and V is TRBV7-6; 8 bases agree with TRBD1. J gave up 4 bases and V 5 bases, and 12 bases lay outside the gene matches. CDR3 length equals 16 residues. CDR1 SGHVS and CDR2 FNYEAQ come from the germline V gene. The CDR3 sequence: CASSLGQGGEFTEAFF. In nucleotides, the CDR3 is TGTGCCAGCAGCCTTGGACAGGGAGGGGAGTTCACTGAAGCTTTCTTT.

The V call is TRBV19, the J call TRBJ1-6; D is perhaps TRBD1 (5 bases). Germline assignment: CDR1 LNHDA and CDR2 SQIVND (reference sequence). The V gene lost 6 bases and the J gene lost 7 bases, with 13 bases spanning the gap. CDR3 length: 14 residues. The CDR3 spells CASSLGGGNSPLHF. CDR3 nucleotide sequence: TGTGCCAGTAGCCTCGGGGGGGGGAATTCACCCCTCCACTTT.

The CDR3 DNA follows: TGTGCCAGCAGCGGGGGAGGGGACGAAAAACTGTTTTTT. It codes for CASSGGGDEKLFF. J is TRBJ1-4 and V is TRBV9; a weak D match, TRBD1 (5 bases). The V gene lost 3 bases and the J gene lost 8 bases, with 11 bases spanning the gap. CDR1 is SGDLS and CDR2 is YYNGEE in the germline V gene. This CDR3 contains 13 residues.

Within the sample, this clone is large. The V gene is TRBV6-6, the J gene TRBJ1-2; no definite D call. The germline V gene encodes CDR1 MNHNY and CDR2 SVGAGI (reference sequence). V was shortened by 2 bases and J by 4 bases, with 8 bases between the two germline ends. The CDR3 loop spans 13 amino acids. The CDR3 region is CASSYDWSYGYTF. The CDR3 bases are TGTGCCAGCAGTTACGACTGGTCCTATGGCTACACCTTC.

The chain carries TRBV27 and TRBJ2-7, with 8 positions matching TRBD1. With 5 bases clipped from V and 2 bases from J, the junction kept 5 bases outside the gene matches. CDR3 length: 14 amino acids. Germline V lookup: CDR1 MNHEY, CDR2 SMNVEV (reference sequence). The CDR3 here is CASSRPGQAYEQYF. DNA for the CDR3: TGTGCCAGCAGTCGCCCGGGACAGGCCTACGAGCAGTACTTC.